Listed here is a single TCR beta chain. Its target is not known. The CDR3 spans 12 residues. Trimming stripped 5 bases from V and 10 bases from J, with 13 bases between. CDR1 is SGDLS and CDR2 is YYNGEE in the germline V gene. This entry is derived from a study of siplizumab effects on memory and regulatory T cells. General observations from the study: Proliferating Tregs taken from siplizumab cultures were not shown to have a confirmed suppressive function. The study found naive T cells seemingly more diverse than memory cells and seemingly major alloresponse contributors. Roughly 80-96% of proliferating CD4+ or CD8+ clones lacked an assignable naive or memory phenotype.

The assay looked at some 96,000 TCR templates in each sample. Produced via immunoSEQ multiplex PCR; TCRdb's table is partial and in-frame only. The table has roughly 60,000 clones, approximately 93% seen once. The V call is TRBV9, the J call TRBJ2-1; tentative D call: TRBD1 (5 bases). This TCR derives from a human donor in good health. The sequencing input was CD8+ T cells sorted from blood. The CDR3 sequence: CASRADSPEQFF. The CDR3 region has the DNA TGTGCCAGCAGAGCTGACAGTCCAGAGCAGTTCTTC.